Presented here are 5 T cell receptor beta chains from one specimen sequenced in a study of T cell responses to AZD1222 COVID-19 vaccine. Repertoires were generated with immunoSEQ multiplex PCR, while TCRdb's copy carries only in-frame clones and drops some. The sample has about 150,000 clones; roughly 92% are singletons. Sequenced material: peripheral blood, taken 28 days after the second AZD1222 dose. These receptors were collected from an adult who received the AZD1222 COVID-19 vaccine.

The rearrangement links TRBV4-3 to TRBJ2-4; D call uncertain. Germline V gene sequence: CDR1 LGHNA, CDR2 YSLEER. V shed 3 bases and J shed 0 bases, with 15 bases lying between them. This CDR3 has 17 amino acids. The CDR3, as DNA: TGCGCCAGCAGCCACACGTCCATGTCCCTAGCCAAAAACATTCAGTACTTC. It specifies CASSHTSMSLAKNIQYF.

The rearrangement links TRBV19 to TRBJ2-1, with TRBD2 identical over 7 bases. Trimming cost V 8 bases and J 7 bases; bases outside gene matches: 17. Germline V gene lookup returns CDR1 LNHDA and CDR2 SQIVND (reference sequence). The CDR3 is 16 amino acids. The CDR3 DNA is TGTGCCAGTGCACCACGTTCTAGCGGCCCAACAAATGAGCAGTTCTTC. Translating gives CASAPRSSGPTNEQFF.

This chain connects TRBV15 to TRBJ2-1; no reliable D call. The CDR3 contains 12 residues. Germline-derived CDR1 and CDR2 are LNHNV and YYDKDF (reference sequence). The V end lost 6 bases, the J end lost 5 bases, and 8 bases lay between the germline ends. CDR3 region: CATSRQHNEQFF. The CDR3 DNA reads TGTGCCACCAGTAGGCAGCACAATGAGCAGTTCTTC. The variable domain in full, completed from reference TRBV15 and TRBJ2-1, reads DAMVIQNPRYQVTQFGKPVTLSCSQTLNHNVMYWYQQKSSQAPKLLFHYYDKDFNNEADTPDNFQSRRPNTSFCFLDIRSPGLGDTAMYLCATSRQHNEQFFGPGTRLTVL.

The CDR3: CASTPGANYGYTF. CDR3 nucleotide sequence: TGTGCCAGTACCCCAGGCGCCAACTATGGCTACACCTTC. The chain recombines TRBV19 with TRBJ1-2; D is unresolved. The CDR3 consists of 13 residues. The germline V gene has CDR1 LNHDA and CDR2 SQIVND (reference sequence). Trimming left V 7 bases short and J 2 bases short, with 11 bases between.

The chain has TRBV28 and TRBJ1-5; tentatively, D is TRBD1 (6 bases). The CDR3 has 17 amino acids. V gave up 2 bases and J gave up 5 bases, with 19 bases separating them. Per the germline V gene, CDR1 is MDHEN and CDR2 is SYDVKM. CDR3 loop: CASSLAGRAGADQPQHF. The CDR3 DNA reads TGTGCCAGCAGTTTAGCGGGTAGGGCAGGGGCGGATCAGCCCCAGCATTTT.